This TCR beta chain was profiled in a study of T-cell reconstitution after alpha-beta-depleted transplantation in children. This sample's TCRbeta library carried unique molecular identifier barcodes. TCRdb reanalysed the PCR reads using MiXCR and keeps one entry per CDR3 protein. The sample lists some 840,000 distinct CDR3 sequences; 16% were seen once. Turning to this clonotype: The antigen is unknown.

Study results and caveats: Several hundred graft clones that had expanded were reportedly the source of alpha-beta T cells about two months after transplant. By one year post-transplant, T-cell counts and diversity largely arose from T cells that were newly produced. Elevated TCRbeta diversity at day 60 was traced, in some patients, to surviving recipient T cells and thymic progenitors.

Germline CDR1 is SGHVS and CDR2 is FQNEAQ. This CDR3 comprises 14 residues. Between the trimmed V and J ends, which lost 5 bases and 1 base, there was a span of 12 bases. Material: PBMCs, mostly from graft donor cells, obtained 360 days after TCRalphabeta/CD19-depleted stem cell transplant. The receptor's source is a male patient younger than 18 who had a stem cell transplant for acute lymphoblastic leukemia, so the T cells may come from the graft donor. The chain joins TRBV7-8 to TRBJ2-7, with D possibly TRBD1 on 7 matching bases. CDR3 nucleotide sequence: TGTGCCAGCAGCATTCCAGGGGGGTCCTACGAGCAGTACTTC. Translation gives CASSIPGGSYEQYF.